This TCR beta chain appears in the sequencing data of a study of cytomegalovirus exposure and HLA in healthy donors. About the study: Counted in an early data release were some 81 million unique TCRs from HLA-typed donors. Study observations and caveats: Researchers catalogued over 150 TCR beta chains as cytomegalovirus-associated. TCR beta chain V- and J-gene trimming was linked, in a later analysis, to a missense variant in DCLRE1C. Reportedly, fewer N-insertions than the approximately 600-donor mean appeared in an Asian-associated ancestry cluster in a later analysis.

In regard to this clone: The antigen is unknown.

V dropped 7 bases and J dropped 5; count of bases not matched to a gene: 9. The CDR3 consists of 16 residues. Germline values: CDR1 SNHLY, CDR2 FYNNEI. A multiplex PCR was run with 60 Vbeta primers and 13 Jbeta primers. Clones were sequenced by immunoSEQ multiplex PCR, and TCRdb holds only the in-frame ones, with some missing. The repertoire holds approximately 74,000 clones, with around 60% as singletons. The sequencing sample was made of PBMCs. This TCR came from a man younger than 45 in good health and CMV-seropositive. V usage is TRBV2 and J usage is TRBJ2-2; TRBD2 matches at 11 bases. The CDR3 nucleotides are TGTGCCAGCATAGCCCTAGCGGGGGGAGGGACCGGGGAGCTGTTTTTT. Translated: CASIALAGGGTGELFF.